This is a list of T cell receptor beta chains from one sample in a study of response to subunit inactivated influenza vaccine. From the RT-PCR reads, TCRdb called clonotypes with MiXCR, one entry per CDR3 protein. The top ten hold 10% to 15% of the sample, which has 490,000 or so distinct CDR3 sequences, less than 10% seen once. The starting material was PBMCs from blood, obtained around 25 months after vaccination. All receptors come from a man aged 45-69 years who received an inactivated influenza vaccine. Both conserved end residues are part of each CDR3.

v_call: TRBV20-1
cdr3_length: 14
j_call: TRBJ2-5
cdr3_aa: CSAPQKGRGETQYF

v_call: TRBV6-5
cdr3_length: 14
j_call: TRBJ1-2
cdr3_aa: CASSYPGQEPGYTF

v_call: TRBV20-1
cdr3_length: 13
j_call: TRBJ2-3
cdr3_aa: CSARGPLLDTQYF

v_call: TRBV28
cdr3_length: 15
j_call: TRBJ2-7
cdr3_aa: CASSLWVQGMYEQYF

v_call: TRBV6-6
cdr3_length: 13
j_call: TRBJ1-2
cdr3_aa: CASSYSGTGGYTF

v_call: TRBV4-3
cdr3_length: 13
j_call: TRBJ2-1
cdr3_aa: CASSRNQGPEQFF

v_call: TRBV20-1
cdr3_length: 12
j_call: TRBJ2-7
cdr3_aa: CSAHIQGYEQYF

v_call: TRBV27
cdr3_length: 16
j_call: TRBJ2-5
cdr3_aa: CASSSHEGALLETQYF

v_call: TRBV29-1
cdr3_length: 14
j_call: TRBJ2-1
cdr3_aa: CSVEESVSYNEQFF

v_call: TRBV7-6
cdr3_length: 13
j_call: TRBJ1-6
cdr3_aa: CASSSLNNSPLHF

v_call: TRBV27
cdr3_length: 14
j_call: TRBJ2-7
cdr3_aa: CASRLTGRSYEQYF

v_call: TRBV4-3
cdr3_length: 17
j_call: TRBJ1-4
cdr3_aa: CASSQDSRGATNEKLFF

v_call: TRBV5-1
cdr3_length: 14
j_call: TRBJ2-5
cdr3_aa: CASSLSGGGETQYF

v_call: TRBV4-3
cdr3_length: 16
j_call: TRBJ2-2
cdr3_aa: CASSQEPFSGTGELFF

v_call: TRBV20-1
cdr3_length: 14
j_call: TRBJ2-5
cdr3_aa: CSARPGTVQETQYF

v_call: TRBV10-3
cdr3_length: 14
j_call: TRBJ1-4
cdr3_aa: CAISTGQGSEKLFF

v_call: TRBV11-3
cdr3_length: 15
j_call: TRBJ2-2
cdr3_aa: CASSYGQGATGELFF

v_call: TRBV27
cdr3_length: 16
j_call: TRBJ2-2
cdr3_aa: CASSFFGRLNTGELFF

v_call: TRBV29-1
cdr3_length: 13
j_call: TRBJ2-7
cdr3_aa: CSVEHLGSYEQYF

v_call: TRBV5-1
cdr3_length: 15
j_call: TRBJ2-1
cdr3_aa: CASGLAEVSYNEQFF

v_call: TRBV4-3
cdr3_length: 16
j_call: TRBJ1-3
cdr3_aa: CASSQGTGGRGNTIYF

v_call: TRBV11-1
cdr3_length: 13
j_call: TRBJ1-5
cdr3_aa: CATSGGPNQPQHF

v_call: TRBV5-5
cdr3_length: 13
j_call: TRBJ2-4
cdr3_aa: CASSSGTENIQYF

v_call: TRBV6-1
cdr3_length: 17
j_call: TRBJ2-7
cdr3_aa: CASRGGQRGKISYEQYF

v_call: TRBV6-1
cdr3_length: 17
j_call: TRBJ1-5
cdr3_aa: CASSEQPGTGEDQPQHF

v_call: TRBV4-3
cdr3_length: 15
j_call: TRBJ2-7
cdr3_aa: CASSQYLAGVYEQYF

v_call: TRBV20-1
cdr3_length: 14
j_call: TRBJ2-5
cdr3_aa: CSASSSGGAETQYF